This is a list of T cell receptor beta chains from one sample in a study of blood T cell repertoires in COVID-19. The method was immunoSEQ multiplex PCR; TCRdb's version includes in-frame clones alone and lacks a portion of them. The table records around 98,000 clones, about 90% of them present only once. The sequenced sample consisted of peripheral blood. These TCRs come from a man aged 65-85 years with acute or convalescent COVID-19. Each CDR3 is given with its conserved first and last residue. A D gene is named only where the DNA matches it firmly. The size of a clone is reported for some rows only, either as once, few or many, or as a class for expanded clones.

CDR3: CASSLGTGRAGNTIYF
DNA: TGTGCCAGCAGCTTAGGCACAGGTCGAGCGGGAAACACCATATATTTT
V: TRBV7-9
J: TRBJ1-3
size: NA
D: NA

CDR3: CASSDPRQRNTEAFF
DNA: TGTGCCAGCAGTGATCCGAGACAGAGAAACACTGAAGCTTTCTTT
V: TRBV6-1
J: TRBJ1-1
size: NA
D: NA

CDR3: CASSKTQGYGANVLTF
DNA: TGTGCCAGTAGTAAGACACAGGGTTATGGGGCCAACGTCCTGACTTTC
V: TRBV19
J: TRBJ2-6
size: NA
D: NA

CDR3: CASSMKRQGNNRNYGYTF
DNA: TGTGCCAGTAGTATGAAGCGACAGGGCAATAACCGAAACTATGGCTACACCTTC
V: TRBV19
J: TRBJ1-2
size: NA
D: TRBD1

CDR3: CASSVQGGYQETQYF
DNA: TGTGCCAGTAGTGTACAGGGGGGGTACCAAGAGACCCAGTACTTC
V: TRBV19
J: TRBJ2-5
size: NA
D: NA

CDR3: CASSERRGPRPLEQYF
DNA: TGTGCCAGCAGTGAACGCAGGGGGCCCCGACCCCTAGAGCAGTACTTC
V: TRBV6-1
J: TRBJ2-7
size: NA
D: TRBD1

CDR3: CASSLSSGATDTQYF
DNA: TGTGCCAGCAGCTTATCGAGCGGGGCCACAGATACGCAGTATTTT
V: TRBV7-9
J: TRBJ2-3
size: few
D: TRBD2

CDR3: CASRRLDEAFF
DNA: TGTGCCAGCAGAAGACTTGATGAAGCTTTCTTT
V: TRBV2
J: TRBJ1-1
size: NA
D: NA

CDR3: CASSTGSPYGYTF
DNA: TGTGCCAGCAGCACCGGGTCGCCCTATGGCTACACCTTC
V: TRBV12-3/TRBV12-4
J: TRBJ1-2
size: NA
D: NA

CDR3: CASSFIRYNEQFF
DNA: TGTGCCAGCAGCTTCATACGGTACAATGAGCAGTTCTTC
V: TRBV11-2
J: TRBJ2-1
size: once
D: NA

CDR3: CASSPLTRGANTEAFF
DNA: TGTGCTAGCAGCCCCCTGACGCGGGGGGCGAACACTGAAGCTTTCTTT
V: TRBV7-7
J: TRBJ1-1
size: once
D: NA

CDR3: CASSLRQGPGYGYTF
DNA: TGTGCCAGCAGCTTAAGACAGGGCCCCGGCTATGGCTACACCTTC
V: TRBV7-8
J: TRBJ1-2
size: few
D: TRBD1

CDR3: CASSSGGSSSNYGYTF
DNA: TGTGCCAGCAGTTCGGGGGGGAGTAGCTCTAACTATGGCTACACCTTC
V: TRBV6-5
J: TRBJ1-2
size: NA
D: NA

CDR3: CASSLVIGQGYGYTF
DNA: TGTGCCAGCAGCTTAGTGATAGGACAGGGCTATGGCTACACCTTC
V: TRBV7-2
J: TRBJ1-2
size: NA
D: TRBD1

CDR3: CASSGRVGLAGGHKKTQYF
DNA: TGTGCCAGCAGTGGAAGGGTAGGACTAGCGGGGGGGCACAAAAAGACCCAGTACTTC
V: TRBV2
J: TRBJ2-5
size: NA
D: TRBD2

CDR3: CASRLTGEAFF
DNA: TGTGCCAGCAGGCTGACAGGTGAAGCTTTCTTT
V: TRBV2
J: TRBJ1-1
size: NA
D: NA

CDR3: CATVPPNRGWAEAFF
DNA: TGTGCCACCGTACCACCAAACAGGGGGTGGGCTGAAGCTTTCTTT
V: TRBV25-1
J: TRBJ1-1
size: NA
D: TRBD1

CDR3: CASTEETQYF
DNA: TGTGCCTCGACAGAAGAGACCCAGTACTTC
V: TRBV6-5
J: TRBJ2-5
size: NA
D: NA

CDR3: CASSLEGPDTNTGELFF
DNA: TGTGCCAGCAGCTTGGAGGGTCCGGACACCAACACCGGGGAGCTGTTTTTT
V: TRBV5-5
J: TRBJ2-2
size: NA
D: NA

CDR3: CASSKAGTSGGAGPGELFF
DNA: TGTGCCAGTAGTAAGGCCGGGACTAGCGGGGGGGCCGGCCCCGGGGAGCTGTTTTTT
V: TRBV19
J: TRBJ2-2
size: NA
D: TRBD2

CDR3: CASSQGPGQGYNSPLHF
DNA: TGTGCCAGCAGCCAAGGCCCGGGACAGGGGTATAATTCACCCCTCCACTTT
V: TRBV3-1/TRBV3-2
J: TRBJ1-6
size: NA
D: TRBD1

CDR3: CASSFTAGTGFEKLFF
DNA: TGTGCCAGCAGCTTTACAGCCGGGACAGGGTTTGAAAAACTGTTTTTT
V: TRBV11-2
J: TRBJ1-4
size: NA
D: TRBD1

CDR3: CASSSTWGTQSYNEQFF
DNA: TGTGCCAGCAGCTCGACTTGGGGGACTCAATCCTACAATGAGCAGTTCTTC
V: TRBV5-8
J: TRBJ2-1
size: NA
D: NA

CDR3: CASSTPLRGNEKLFF
DNA: TGTGCCAGTAGTACCCCGCTCAGGGGTAATGAAAAACTGTTTTTT
V: TRBV19
J: TRBJ1-4
size: NA
D: NA

CDR3: CASSIVAGAGNNQPQHF
DNA: TGTGCCAGTAGTATAGTGGCGGGGGCAGGGAACAATCAGCCCCAGCATTTT
V: TRBV19
J: TRBJ1-5
size: NA
D: NA

CDR3: CASSEMGGVTDTQYF
DNA: TGTGCCAGCAGTGAAATGGGGGGTGTCACAGATACGCAGTATTTT
V: TRBV6-1
J: TRBJ2-3
size: NA
D: NA

CDR3: CASSWTGKPLYEQYF
DNA: TGTGCCAGCAGCTGGACAGGGAAACCACTCTACGAGCAGTACTTC
V: TRBV5-4
J: TRBJ2-7
size: NA
D: TRBD1

CDR3: CASSSERGGRNEQFF
DNA: TGCGCCAGCAGCTCGGAGCGGGGGGGCAGGAATGAGCAGTTCTTC
V: TRBV5-1
J: TRBJ2-1
size: once
D: TRBD2

CDR3: CASGRGSTGELFF
DNA: TGTGCCAGCGGGCGGGGCAGCACCGGGGAGCTGTTTTTT
V: TRBV6-5
J: TRBJ2-2
size: NA
D: NA

CDR3: CAISEGQGIYGYTF
DNA: TGTGCCATCAGTGAAGGACAGGGGATCTATGGCTACACCTTC
V: TRBV10-3
J: TRBJ1-2
size: NA
D: TRBD1

CDR3: CASSLGTRSTDTQYF
DNA: TGTGCCAGCAGCTTGGGGACTAGGAGCACAGATACGCAGTATTTT
V: TRBV7-2
J: TRBJ2-3
size: NA
D: TRBD2

CDR3: CASSPEQGIGNTIYF
DNA: TGTGCCAGCAGTCCAGAACAGGGTATTGGAAACACCATATATTTT
V: TRBV2
J: TRBJ1-3
size: NA
D: NA

CDR3: CSVEDRRERGTEAFF
DNA: TGCAGCGTTGAAGATCGCAGGGAGAGGGGGACTGAAGCTTTCTTT
V: TRBV29-1
J: TRBJ1-1
size: NA
D: NA

CDR3: CASTYGGQPQHF
DNA: TGTGCCAGCACCTACGGGGGTCAGCCCCAGCATTTT
V: TRBV6-6
J: TRBJ1-5
size: NA
D: NA

CDR3: CASSLTTGKADTEAFF
DNA: TGTGCCAGCAGCTTGACGACAGGGAAAGCGGACACTGAAGCTTTCTTT
V: TRBV5-5
J: TRBJ1-1
size: NA
D: TRBD1

CDR3: CASRPYAGGSPNEQFF
DNA: TGTGCCAGCAGGCCCTATGCAGGGGGGTCGCCCAATGAGCAGTTCTTC
V: TRBV2
J: TRBJ2-1
size: NA
D: NA

CDR3: CASRLEDLGTEAFF
DNA: TGTGCCAGCAGGCTAGAAGACCTGGGCACTGAAGCTTTCTTT
V: TRBV6-5
J: TRBJ1-1
size: NA
D: NA

CDR3: CASSPDRVYGYTF
DNA: TGCGCCAGCAGCCCTGACAGGGTCTATGGCTACACCTTC
V: TRBV10-2
J: TRBJ1-2
size: NA
D: TRBD1

CDR3: CASTVTSAGPFTDTQYF
DNA: TGTGCCAGCACCGTAACGTCCGCGGGGCCCTTCACAGATACGCAGTATTTT
V: TRBV7-2
J: TRBJ2-3
size: NA
D: NA

CDR3: CARSGGLAGEPHEQFF
DNA: TGTGCCAGAAGCGGAGGACTAGCGGGGGAGCCACATGAGCAGTTCTTC
V: TRBV5-3
J: TRBJ2-1
size: once
D: TRBD2

CDR3: CASSFVGDQPQHF
DNA: TGTGCCAGCAGCTTTGTCGGTGATCAGCCCCAGCATTTT
V: TRBV5-5
J: TRBJ1-5
size: NA
D: NA

CDR3: CASSSRGQPQHF
DNA: TGTGCCAGCAGCTCCAGGGGGCAGCCCCAGCATTTT
V: TRBV7-2
J: TRBJ1-5
size: NA
D: TRBD1

CDR3: CASKTSGGKNTGELFF
DNA: TGTGCCAGCAAGACTAGCGGGGGGAAAAACACCGGGGAGCTGTTTTTT
V: TRBV3-1/TRBV3-2
J: TRBJ2-2
size: NA
D: TRBD2